These 9 T cell receptor beta chains were all obtained from the same sample, sequenced in a study of blood T cell repertoires in COVID-19. Sequencing used immunoSEQ multiplex PCR; TCRdb keeps in-frame clones, though not all of them. The profile covers about 370,000 clones, with around 87% appearing a single time and more than 9% taken by the ten largest. Sequenced input: peripheral blood. These receptors were taken from a woman in her twenties or thirties with COVID-19, enrolled during active disease.

This rearrangement joins TRBV4-1 to TRBJ2-2; TRBD2 aligns across 9 bases. In germline, CDR1 is MGHRA, CDR2 YSYEKL. J gave up 1 base and V 0 bases, and 6 bases lay outside the gene matches. The CDR3 has 18 amino acids. CDR3 bases: TGCGCCAGCAGCCAAGACAGTGGGACTAGCCAGAACACCGGGGAGCTGTTTTTT. This translates into CASSQDSGTSQNTGELFF.

This clone was recorded once. The genes are TRBV4-1 and TRBJ2-1; 11 bases match TRBD2. The CDR3 is 17 amino acids. Germline V gene data show CDR1 as MGHRA and CDR2 as YSYEKL. The ends lost 3 bases at V and 6 bases at J; junction bases unmatched: 10. As DNA, the CDR3 is TGCGCCAGCAGCCAGATCCCACTAGCGGGAGTGGTCAATGAGCAGTTCTTC. This encodes CASSQIPLAGVVNEQFF.

V and J are TRBV5-1 and TRBJ2-3, with D perhaps matching TRBD1 (6 bases). The germline V and J ends were trimmed by 7 bases and 4 bases, with 19 bases remaining between them. The CDR3 contains 15 residues. Germline V lookup: CDR1 SGHRS, CDR2 YFSETQ. CDR3 region: CASAPFGQTADTQYF. The CDR3 coding sequence is TGCGCCAGCGCCCCCTTTGGACAGACGGCAGATACGCAGTATTTT.

The chain carries TRBV5-1 and TRBJ2-1; possible D gene TRBD1, 6 bases. Between the trimmed V and J ends, which lost 2 bases and 5 bases, there was a span of 8 bases. CDR1 is SGHRS, CDR2 YFSETQ, per germline. This CDR3 is built from 13 residues. The CDR3 loop is CASSLQGNNEQFF. CDR3 bases: TGCGCCAGCAGCTTACAGGGAAACAATGAGCAGTTCTTC.

The chain joins TRBV12-3 or TRBV12-4 to TRBJ1-1, with TRBD1 matching 7 bases. This CDR3 is built from 13 residues. V shed 5 bases and J 3 bases; nucleotides not matched to a gene: 3. The CDR3 sequence: CASSPTGDTEAFF. Here the CDR3 DNA reads TGTGCCAGCAGTCCAACAGGGGACACTGAAGCTTTCTTT.

The chain joins TRBV2 to TRBJ1-3, with D perhaps matching TRBD1 (6 bases). The germline V gene encodes CDR1 SNHLY and CDR2 FYNNEI. CDR3 length: 15 residues. V was trimmed by 7 bases and J by 1 base, leaving 14 bases between them. In DNA, the CDR3 is TGTGCCAGCAAATATGACAGGCCATCTGGAAACACCATATATTTT. Translating gives CASKYDRPSGNTIYF.

V usage is TRBV5-4 and J usage is TRBJ2-7; the D is unclear. The length of the CDR3 is 13 residues. The germline V gene has CDR1 SGHNT and CDR2 YYREEE (reference sequence). With 2 bases removed from V and 0 bases from J, the gap between germline ends came to 6 bases. The CDR3 sequence: CASSFSSSYEQYF. The CDR3, as DNA: TGTGCCAGCAGCTTCTCCAGCTCCTACGAGCAGTACTTC.

The rearrangement joins TRBV3-1 (or the pseudogene TRBV3-2) to TRBJ2-3, with D possibly being TRBD1 (5 bases). The CDR3 is 14 amino acids. Germline values: CDR1 LGHDT, CDR2 YNNKEL (reference sequence). Trimming removed 0 bases at V and 1 base at J, with 5 bases between. The DNA of the CDR3 is TGTGCCAGCAGCCAAGAGACAGGCACAGATACGCAGTATTTT. Amino acid sequence: CASSQETGTDTQYF.

This clone came up a few times. The chain combines TRBV4-1 with TRBJ1-5, with D maybe TRBD1 (5 bases). This CDR3 spans 15 amino acids. Trimming took 1 base from V and 2 from J, leaving 9 bases between them. The germline V gene encodes CDR1 MGHRA and CDR2 YSYEKL. The DNA for the CDR3 is TGCGCCAGCAGCCAAGCGGCAGGGCGCAATCAGCCCCAGCATTTT. Its protein is CASSQAAGRNQPQHF.